The 18 T cell receptor beta chains below come from one sample, sequenced in a study of blood T cells in healthy people across ages. Combining a sample-barcoded 5' primer with a J-beta primer mix, a second PCR ran for 7 to 11 cycles. MiXCR, run by TCRdb on the 5' RACE reads, gives a single entry per CDR3 protein. The table shows about 1,500,000 distinct CDR3 sequences, with approximately 38% occurring only once. Specimen: blood. The receptors were gathered from a woman between 18 and 29 years old in good health.

The chain employs TRBV2 and TRBJ1-5; no definite D call. Germline loops: CDR1 SNHLY, CDR2 FYNNEI. This CDR3 has 13 residues. V was trimmed by 7 bases and J by 0 bases, leaving 7 bases between them. CDR3 bases: TGTGCCAGCAATTTTTATAGCAATCAGCCCCAGCATTTT. Translation: CASNFYSNQPQHF.

This clonotype showed up just a few times. The chain couples TRBV4-1 to TRBJ2-5; 16 positions match TRBD2. Germline V gene data show CDR1 as MGHRA and CDR2 as YSYEKL. The CDR3 extends over 18 amino acids. After removal of 2 bases from V and 11 bases from J, the junction contained 14 bases not matched to a gene. The CDR3 region has the DNA TGCGCCAGCAGCCAAAGTAATATGGGACTAGCGGGGGGGGCTGAGCAGTACTTC. Its translation is CASSQSNMGLAGGAEQYF.

The chain joins TRBV6-1 to TRBJ2-7, with 7 bases lining up with TRBD1. The CDR3 is made up of 16 amino acids. Trimming removed 4 bases from V and 3 bases from J; junction bases left unmatched: 12. The germline V gene encodes CDR1 MNHNS and CDR2 SASEGT. CDR3 protein: CASSGETGTVLYEQYF. CDR3 in DNA: TGTGCCAGCAGTGGGGAAACCGGGACAGTACTCTACGAGCAGTACTTC.

This sequence joins TRBV6-5 and TRBJ2-3; D may be TRBD2 (5 bases). The germline gives CDR1 MNHEY, CDR2 SVGAGI. V lost 8 bases to trimming and J lost 1 base, with 16 bases between them. The length of the CDR3 is 15 residues. In DNA form, the CDR3 reads TGTGCCAGCCGAAGGGCCGGACTTCGCACAGATACGCAGTATTTT. Amino acids: CASRRAGLRTDTQYF.

The CDR3 spells CATSDFWRPTLGGKETQYF. The CDR3 region has the DNA TGTGCCACCAGTGATTTCTGGCGGCCGACCTTGGGAGGGAAAGAGACCCAGTACTTC. The chain couples TRBV24-1 to TRBJ2-5; 7 bases are shared with TRBD2. The CDR3 length is 19 residues. The trim removed 1 base at V and 3 bases at J, leaving 16 bases unmatched. Germline V gene sequence: CDR1 KGHDR, CDR2 SFDVKD.

V and J are TRBV15 and TRBJ1-2; D is perhaps TRBD1 (5 bases). Germline V gene lookup returns CDR1 LNHNV and CDR2 YYDKDF (reference sequence). There are 15 residues in the CDR3. V was shortened by 0 bases and J by 7 bases, with 15 bases between the two germline ends. CDR3 DNA sequence: TGTGCCACCAGCAGAGATTACGCGGGTGGGGGTGGCTACACCTTC. Its translation is CATSRDYAGGGGYTF.

This sequence joins TRBV20-1 and TRBJ2-3, with 10 bases that match TRBD2. The CDR3 consists of 17 residues. Germline CDR1 and CDR2: DFQATT and SNEGSKA (reference sequence). The junction had 11 bases not matched to a gene; V was cut back by 1 base and J by 4 bases. CDR3 in DNA: TGCAGTGCTAGAGGGTTTAGAAGCGGGAGGGCCTCAGATACGCAGTATTTT. Its protein product is CSARGFRSGRASDTQYF.

The gene calls are TRBV20-1 and TRBJ1-2; TRBD1 agrees at 8 bases. With 6 bases clipped from V and 1 base from J, the junction kept 13 bases outside the gene matches. Germline V lookup: CDR1 DFQATT, CDR2 SNEGSKA (reference sequence). CDR3 length: 16 amino acids. CDR3 region: CSARGQQGGYNYGYTF. The DNA for the CDR3 is TGCAGTGCAAGGGGCCAACAGGGGGGGTATAACTATGGCTACACCTTC.

There are a few counts of this clonotype. The CDR3 region is CASILTRTGNTEAFF. The CDR3 region has the DNA TGTGCCAGCATTCTAACACGGACGGGGAACACTGAAGCTTTCTTT. V is TRBV27 and J is TRBJ1-1; D gene uncertain. This CDR3 spans 15 amino acids. Trimming cost V 7 bases and J 1 base, with 16 bases left between them. Germline loops: CDR1 MNHEY, CDR2 SMNVEV (reference sequence).

The genes are TRBV14 and TRBJ2-7; TRBD2 aligns across 12 bases. CDR1 SGHDN and CDR2 FVKESK come from the germline V gene. V was clipped by 6 bases and J by 1 base; unmatched bases: 7. This CDR3 has 16 amino acids. The CDR3 sequence: CASSLGLAGLSYEQYF. CDR3 nucleotides: TGTGCCAGCAGTCTGGGACTAGCGGGCCTATCCTACGAGCAGTACTTC.

The rearrangement links TRBV20-1 to TRBJ1-5, with a weak D call TRBD1 (6 bases). The CDR3 extends over 14 amino acids. CDR1 and CDR2 from the germline V gene are DFQATT and SNEGSKA (reference sequence). Trimming removed 3 bases at V and 8 bases at J, with 17 bases between. CDR3 in DNA: TGCAGTGCTAGTGGGGGCGGACAGACTAAGCCCCAGCATTTT. This sequence encodes CSASGGGQTKPQHF.

There are a few counts of this clonotype. The chain employs TRBV28 and TRBJ2-3, with TRBD2 matching over 12 bases. Germline assignment: CDR1 MDHEN and CDR2 SYDVKM. Unmatched junction bases numbered 4, after V lost 3 bases and J lost 3 bases. The CDR3 is 16 amino acids. The CDR3 DNA reads as TGTGCCAGCAGTTTCAGACTAGCGGGGGTGACAGATACGCAGTATTTT. Its translation is CASSFRLAGVTDTQYF.

About this clonotype itself: A read error may produce the germline difference seen at one junction end. This chain connects TRBV2 to TRBJ1-2, with D possibly matching TRBD1 (6 bases). Germline V gene data show CDR1 as SNHLY and CDR2 as FYNNEI. The CDR3 runs to 14 residues. CDR3 protein: CTSRGRGSNYGYTF. The CDR3 DNA follows: TGTACCAGCAGGGGTCGGGGCAGTAACTATGGCTACACCTTC. The full variable domain, its missing parts supplied by reference TRBV2 and TRBJ1-2, is EPEVTQTPSHQVTQMGQEVILRCVPISNHLYFYWYRQILGQKVEFLVSFYNNEISEKSEIFDDQFSVERPDGSNFTLKIRSTKLEDSAMYFCTSRGRGSNYGYTFGSGTRLTVV.

The CDR3 region has the DNA TGCAGTGCTAGAGATCTTGGAAGGGATTATGGCTACACCTTC. It encodes CSARDLGRDYGYTF. V is TRBV20-1 and J is TRBJ1-2; D not resolved. This CDR3 region has 14 residues. Deletions cut 0 bases from V and 5 bases from J, with 13 bases between. Germline lookup yields CDR1 DFQATT and CDR2 SNEGSKA (reference sequence).

This clonotype turned up a few times. The chain links TRBV6-2 or TRBV6-3 to TRBJ2-7, with 7 bases lining up with TRBD2. The CDR3 is made up of 14 amino acids. Losses at the gene ends were 2 bases for V and 4 bases for J; bases not matched to a gene: 5. The V gene's germline CDR1 is MNHEY and CDR2 SVGEGT. For the CDR3, the DNA is TGTGCCAGCAGTTACAGCGGGGTGGAGTACGAGCAGTACTTC. It translates to CASSYSGVEYEQYF.

V usage is TRBV20-1 and J usage is TRBJ2-2; 7 bases map to TRBD1. CDR1 and CDR2 (germline): DFQATT, SNEGSKA (reference sequence). The CDR3 covers 15 residues. V lost 3 bases and J lost 6; bases outside the gene matches: 10. CDR3 nucleotide sequence: TGCAGTGCTAGTCAGACAGGGAATGGTGCCGGGGAGCTGTTTTTT. This sequence encodes CSASQTGNGAGELFF.

CDR3 amino acids: CASSEMIPGQIFYGYTF. Here the CDR3 DNA reads TGTGCCAGCAGCGAGATGATTCCGGGACAGATTTTCTATGGCTACACCTTC. The rearrangement uses TRBV9 and TRBJ1-2, with 7 bases that match TRBD1. This CDR3 is built from 17 residues. V was pared by 3 bases and J by 4 bases, with 15 bases of the junction left unmatched. Germline CDR1 SGDLS, CDR2 YYNGEE. The full variable domain, rest sourced from reference TRBV9 and TRBJ1-2, is DSGVTQTPKHLITATGQRVTLRCSPRSGDLSVYWYQQSLDQGLQFLIQYYNGEERAKGNILERFSAQQFPDLHSELNLSSLELGDSALYFCASSEMIPGQIFYGYTFGSGTRLTVV.

In its sample, this clonotype was seen a few times. V and J are TRBV9 and TRBJ2-3; D possibly corresponds to TRBD2 (6 bases). The CDR3 consists of 14 residues. Germline lookup yields CDR1 SGDLS and CDR2 YYNGEE. The germline V and J ends were trimmed by 5 bases and 6 bases, with 16 bases remaining between them. The chain's CDR3 is CASRESTSWDTQYF. CDR3 sequence (DNA): TGTGCCAGCAGGGAATCGACTAGTTGGGATACGCAGTATTTT.